Following are 20 T cell receptor beta chains from one sample sequenced in a study of T-cell reconstitution after alpha-beta-depleted transplantation in children. Library preparation (for TCRbeta) was performed with unique molecular identifiers. MiXCR, applied by TCRdb to the PCR reads, yields one record per CDR3 protein. The sample holds fewer than 750,000 distinct CDR3 sequences, about 21% seen once. This sample comprised PBMCs, mostly from graft donor cells, obtained 360 days after TCRalphabeta/CD19-depleted stem cell transplant. Every receptor here comes from a boy under three years old who had a stem cell transplant for acute myeloid leukemia, so the T cells may come from the graft donor.

The chain recombines TRBV4-1 with TRBJ2-1; D is perhaps TRBD2 (6 bases). V lost 9 bases and J lost 7, with 13 bases in between. Looked up from germline, CDR1 is MGHRA and CDR2 is YSYEKL. The CDR3 has 12 amino acids. As DNA, the CDR3 is TGCGCCAGTCAACACCGGGGGAATGAGCAGTTCTTC. Translated: CASQHRGNEQFF.

In its sample, this clonotype was seen many times. This chain links TRBV12-3 or TRBV12-4 with TRBJ2-7; 7 nucleotides align to TRBD1. The CDR3 is 13 residues long. V was clipped by 4 bases and J by 4 bases; unmatched bases: 4. The CDR3 sequence is CASSSGTDYEQYF. The CDR3, as DNA: TGTGCCAGCAGTTCCGGGACAGATTACGAGCAGTACTTC.

This clonotype showed up many times. CDR3 sequence: CASSLLSGGTFYEQYF. As DNA, the CDR3 is TGTGCCAGCAGCCTCCTTAGCGGGGGGACTTTCTACGAGCAGTACTTC. The chain employs TRBV7-2 and TRBJ2-7; 10 bases match TRBD2. This CDR3 spans 16 amino acids. CDR1 and CDR2 from the germline V gene are SGHTA and FQGNSA. The junction had 10 bases not matched to a gene; V was cut back by 5 bases and J by 3 bases.

A few counts support this clonotype. The V call is TRBV20-1, the J call TRBJ1-5; 7 nucleotides agree with TRBD1. CDR3 length: 14 amino acids. V gave up 3 bases and J gave up 6 bases; unmatched junction bases: 8. Germline CDR1 and CDR2: DFQATT and SNEGSKA (reference sequence). CDR3 residues: CSASALQGTQPQHF. The CDR3 DNA is TGCAGTGCTAGTGCCCTACAGGGGACTCAGCCCCAGCATTTT.

A single count supports this clonotype. V gene TRBV5-1 combines with J gene TRBJ1-1; tentatively, D is TRBD1 (6 bases). The V gene's germline CDR1 is SGHRS and CDR2 YFSETQ. This CDR3 spans 13 amino acids. V dropped 1 base and J dropped 7 bases, with 11 bases sitting between them. The CDR3 nucleotides are TGCGCCAGCAGCTTGTTAACAGGGCGTGAAGCTTTCTTT. Translation gives CASSLLTGREAFF.

This clonotype was recorded a few times. This chain uses TRBV12-3 or TRBV12-4 with TRBJ1-5; D unresolved. The CDR3 runs 14 residues. V lost 5 bases and J lost 7, with 15 bases in between. This CDR3 is CASSQVSGLQPQHF. In nucleotides, the CDR3 is TGTGCCAGCAGTCAGGTCTCGGGTTTGCAGCCCCAGCATTTT.

This clonotype was counted only a few times. The chain links TRBV20-1 to TRBJ2-3; 8 positions agree with TRBD2. Germline V gives CDR1 DFQATT, CDR2 SNEGSKA (reference sequence). Trimming at V came to 4 bases and at J to 1 base, leaving 1 base not matched to a gene. The CDR3 contains 13 residues. Here the CDR3 DNA reads TGCAGTGCTACGACTAGCGGCACAGATACGCAGTATTTT. Protein sequence: CSATTSGTDTQYF.

This clonotype was detected many times. The chain recombines TRBV24-1 with TRBJ1-2; perhaps TRBD1 as D (5 bases). The CDR3 runs 13 residues. V lost 3 bases, J lost 7 bases, and 11 bases lay in between. CDR1 is KGHDR, CDR2 SFDVKD, per germline. Written as DNA, the CDR3 is TGTGCCACCAGTGATCACGACAGCACTGGCTACACCTTC. This translates into CATSDHDSTGYTF.

V is TRBV20-1 and J is TRBJ1-5; D gene ambiguous. Germline V gene data show CDR1 as DFQATT and CDR2 as SNEGSKA (reference sequence). Trimming left V 0 bases short and J 8 bases short, with 5 bases between. The CDR3 loop spans 11 amino acids. CDR3 residues: CSAREREPQHF. The CDR3 DNA reads TGCAGTGCTAGAGAGAGGGAGCCCCAGCATTTT.

This clonotype was found a few times. The V and J genes are TRBV7-2 and TRBJ2-5; 10 positions agree with TRBD2. With 1 base clipped from V and 3 bases from J, the junction kept 8 bases outside the gene matches. The germline gives CDR1 SGHTA, CDR2 FQGNSA. The CDR3 length is 17 residues. CDR3: CASSLGRTSGPKETQYF. The CDR3 nucleotides read TGTGCCAGCAGCTTAGGGCGGACTAGCGGACCTAAAGAGACCCAGTACTTC.

The table lists this clonotype with many counts. The rearrangement links TRBV5-8 to TRBJ1-1; TRBD1 matches at 7 bases. Germline CDR1 reads SGHTS; CDR2 reads YDEGEE. With 3 bases clipped from V and 10 bases from J, the junction kept 9 bases outside the gene matches. The CDR3 contains 13 residues. CDR3 DNA: TGTGCCAGCAGCTCGAGACAGGGTGATGGAGCTTTCTTT. Protein product: CASSSRQGDGAFF.

This clonotype was observed many times. The CDR3 DNA follows: TGCAGCGTTAAAACCGCCCGGGGGCAAGAGACCCAGTACTTC. Its translation: CSVKTARGQETQYF. The rearrangement joins TRBV29-1 to TRBJ2-5, with a tentative D call TRBD2 (6 bases). Germline CDR1 is SQVTM and CDR2 is ANQGSEA. With 5 bases removed from V and 2 bases from J, the gap between germline ends came to 15 bases. CDR3 length: 14 residues. Together with reference TRBV29-1 and TRBJ2-5, the CDR3 gives the full variable domain: SAVISQKPSRDICQRGTSLTIQCQVDSQVTMMFWYRQQPGQSLTLIATANQGSEATYESGFVIDKFPISRPNLTFSTLTVSNMSPEDSSIYLCSVKTARGQETQYFGPGTRLLVL.

This clonotype showed up many times. The rearrangement joins TRBV12-3 or TRBV12-4 to TRBJ2-4; D gene ambiguous. This CDR3 is built from 16 residues. V lost 6 bases and J lost 0, with 15 bases in between. The CDR3 DNA is TGTGCCAGCAGCGAATTGGCCGCACTAGCCAAAAACATTCAGTACTTC. It specifies CASSELAALAKNIQYF.

V usage is TRBV20-1 and J usage is TRBJ1-1, with TRBD1 matching 7 bases. The V gene's germline CDR1 is DFQATT and CDR2 SNEGSKA (reference sequence). Losses at the gene ends were 5 bases for V and 2 bases for J; bases not matched to a gene: 8. CDR3 length equals 14 residues. CDR3 in amino acids: CSAPKGALNTEAFF. In DNA, the CDR3 is TGCAGTGCTCCGAAGGGGGCGTTAAACACTGAAGCTTTCTTT.

This sequence joins TRBV28 and TRBJ1-4; 8 bases line up with TRBD1. J was trimmed by 3 bases and V by 11 bases; bases with no gene match: 8. The CDR3 runs to 14 residues. Germline V gives CDR1 MDHEN, CDR2 SYDVKM. DNA for the CDR3: TGTGCCGGCAAGCCAGGGGGCCCTAATGAAAAACTGTTTTTT. Its protein product is CAGKPGGPNEKLFF.

The V and J genes are TRBV23-1 and TRBJ1-1, with D possibly matching TRBD1 (6 bases). TRBV23-1 is labeled an ORF, and its function is uncertain. The CDR3 runs to 14 residues. The V end lost 6 bases, the J end lost 2 bases, and 13 bases lay between the germline ends. In DNA, the CDR3 is TGCGCCAGCAGACCGGGACAAATTAACACTGAAGCTTTCTTT. Protein product: CASRPGQINTEAFF.

This clonotype was detected a few times. The chain employs TRBV6-1 and TRBJ2-7, with D perhaps TRBD2 (6 bases). Germline lookup yields CDR1 MNHNS and CDR2 SASEGT. The CDR3 is made up of 13 amino acids. V was trimmed by 7 bases and J by 1 base, leaving 11 bases between them. The CDR3 sequence: CASKGAGSYEQYV. CDR3 bases: TGTGCCAGCAAAGGCGCGGGGTCCTACGAGCAGTACGTC.

This clonotype was observed a handful of times. The V and J genes are TRBV9 and TRBJ2-4, with D possibly TRBD2 on 7 matching bases. The CDR3 loop spans 16 amino acids. Trimming stripped 3 bases from V and 2 bases from J, with 15 bases between. Germline V CDR1 and CDR2: SGDLS, YYNGEE. The CDR3 protein is CASSAEGGGTKNIQYF. The CDR3 nucleotides are TGTGCCAGCAGCGCCGAGGGAGGGGGGACCAAAAACATTCAGTACTTC.

This clonotype was seen a handful of times. The gene calls are TRBV5-5 and TRBJ1-1, with D tentatively TRBD1 (5 bases). Germline V gene sequence: CDR1 SGHKS, CDR2 YYEKEE (reference sequence). This CDR3 has 14 residues. The germline V and J ends were trimmed by 5 bases and 5 bases, with 16 bases remaining between them. CDR3 nucleotides: TGTGCCAGCAGTTCACGGACACTGGGGACTGAAGCTTTCTTT. Translating gives CASSSRTLGTEAFF.

This clonotype has a handful of counts. This chain links TRBV12-3 or TRBV12-4 with TRBJ1-1; D is unclear. V lost 5 bases and J 0 bases, leaving 13 bases between the germline ends. The CDR3 spans 15 residues. The CDR3 nucleotides are TGTGCCAGCAGTCCCGGAGCAGTCATGAACACTGAAGCTTTCTTT. Its protein product is CASSPGAVMNTEAFF.